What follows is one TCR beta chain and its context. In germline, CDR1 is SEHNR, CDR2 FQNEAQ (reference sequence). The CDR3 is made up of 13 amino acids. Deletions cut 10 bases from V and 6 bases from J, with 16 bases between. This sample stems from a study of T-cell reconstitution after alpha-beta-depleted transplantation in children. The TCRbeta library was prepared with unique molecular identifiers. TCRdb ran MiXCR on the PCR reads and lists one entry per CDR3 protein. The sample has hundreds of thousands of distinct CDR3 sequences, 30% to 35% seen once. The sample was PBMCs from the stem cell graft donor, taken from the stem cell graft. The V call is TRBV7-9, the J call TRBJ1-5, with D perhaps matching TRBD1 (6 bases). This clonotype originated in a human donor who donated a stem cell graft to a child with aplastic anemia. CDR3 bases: TGTGCCACCACCAGGGGCGAGATTCAGCCCCAGCATTTT. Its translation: CATTRGEIQPQHF.